Below, 30 T cell receptor beta chains from the same sample are listed, as sequenced in a study of OX40 agonist ivuxolimab in advanced cancers. Profiling relied on immunoSEQ multiplex PCR, and the TCRdb table lists in-frame clones only, not all of them. This table has around 67,000 clones, around four fifths appearing once. Sequenced material: CD4+ or CD8+ T cells sorted from blood, taken in a trial of the OX40 agonist ivuxolimab. The receptors come from an adult with an advanced solid tumor such as melanoma, head and neck, liver or kidney cancer.

The chain couples TRBV30 to TRBJ1-4, with a tentative D call TRBD1 (6 bases). Trimming took off 3 bases at V and 7 bases at J, with 15 bases between the two ends. CDR1 GTSNPN and CDR2 SVGIG come from the germline V gene (reference sequence). CDR3 length: 14 residues. CDR3 in amino acids: CAWRRQGFGEKLFF. The CDR3 nucleotides are TGTGCCTGGAGGCGTCAGGGGTTCGGTGAAAAACTGTTTTTT.

This clone came up a few times. This sequence joins TRBV9 and TRBJ2-1; D gene unclear. There are 12 residues in the CDR3. Trimming removed 0 bases from V and 5 bases from J, with 3 bases in between. Germline CDR1 reads SGDLS; CDR2 reads YYNGEE. CDR3 in DNA: TGTGCCAGCAGCGTAGTCCACAATGAGCAGTTCTTC. Protein: CASSVVHNEQFF.

The chain couples TRBV15 to TRBJ1-1, with D maybe TRBD1 (5 bases). V lost 0 bases and J lost 0, with 14 bases in between. This CDR3 has 17 residues. Germline lookup yields CDR1 LNHNV and CDR2 YYDKDF (reference sequence). As DNA, the CDR3 is TGTGCCACCAGCAGAGATAGGTCAGGGTCATTGAACACTGAAGCTTTCTTT. Translating gives CATSRDRSGSLNTEAFF.

This clone was recorded at least ten times. The rearrangement uses TRBV27 and TRBJ2-2; no definite D call. The V gene lost 3 bases and the J gene lost 3 bases, with 5 bases spanning the gap. This CDR3 is 13 amino acids long. Germline loops: CDR1 MNHEY, CDR2 SMNVEV (reference sequence). CDR3 in amino acids: CASSFPYTGELFF. CDR3 sequence (DNA): TGTGCCAGCAGTTTTCCGTACACCGGGGAGCTGTTTTTT.

The chain has TRBV2 and TRBJ1-1; D perhaps matches TRBD1 (5 bases). V lost 7 bases to trimming and J lost 4 bases, with 10 bases between them. Germline V gene sequence: CDR1 SNHLY, CDR2 FYNNEI. CDR3 length: 12 amino acids. The CDR3 coding sequence is TGTGCCAGCAACCAGGGTAGCACTGAAGCTTTCTTT. Translated, it gives CASNQGSTEAFF.

The chain uses TRBV9 and TRBJ1-3; D call uncertain. CDR3 size: 14 residues. Per the germline V gene, CDR1 is SGDLS and CDR2 is YYNGEE. V was cut by 6 bases and J by 3 bases, with 13 bases left in between. CDR3 sequence reads: CASTREGNGNTIYF. DNA for the CDR3: TGTGCCAGCACCCGAGAGGGAAATGGAAACACCATATATTTT.

The rearrangement links TRBV5-1 to TRBJ1-1, with D unclear. This CDR3 has 16 residues. Trimming left V 6 bases short and J 1 base short, with 19 bases between. CDR1 SGHRS and CDR2 YFSETQ come from the germline V gene. CDR3 loop: CASIPLGWTANTEAFF. CDR3 nucleotide sequence: TGCGCCAGCATCCCCCTTGGGTGGACGGCGAACACTGAAGCTTTCTTT.

The CDR3 bases are TGCGCCAGCAGCTTGGCCGCTACCTTGAACACCGGGGAGCTGTTTTTT. It encodes CASSLAATLNTGELFF. The J gene is TRBJ2-2, the V gene TRBV5-1; D not resolved. The CDR3 covers 16 residues. CDR1 SGHRS and CDR2 YFSETQ come from the germline V gene. The V end lost 0 bases, the J end lost 1 base, and 10 bases lay between the germline ends.

The rearrangement links TRBV28 to TRBJ2-3; 7 bases map to TRBD1. The CDR3 totals 14 residues. Per germline, CDR1 MDHEN and CDR2 SYDVKM. Unmatched junction bases numbered 13, after V lost 10 bases and J lost 6 bases. The CDR3 bases are TGTGCCACCTTATCAGGGGGAAATTCGGATACGCAGTATTTT. This sequence encodes CATLSGGNSDTQYF.

This chain uses TRBV12-5 with TRBJ2-7; D remains ambiguous. This CDR3 region has 12 residues. The V gene lost 1 base and the J gene lost 6 bases, with 7 bases spanning the gap. CDR1 LGHNT and CDR2 FRNRAP come from the germline V gene. CDR3 DNA: TGTGCTAGTGGTTTGGCCCAAACCGAGCAGTACTTC. As protein: CASGLAQTEQYF.

This clone was picked up a small number of times. The V and J genes are TRBV7-6 and TRBJ1-3; 10 bases line up with TRBD1. The CDR3 length is 18 residues. The junction had 10 bases not matched to a gene; V was cut back by 5 bases and J by 0 bases. Germline-derived CDR1 and CDR2 are SGHVS and FNYEAQ. CDR3 DNA sequence: TGTGCCAGCAGCGTGGGACAGGGGAGACTGAGCTCTGGAAACACCATATATTTT. Amino acid sequence: CASSVGQGRLSSGNTIYF.

The J gene is TRBJ2-5, the V gene TRBV6-5; a weak D match, TRBD1 (6 bases). Trimming pared 4 bases from V and 5 bases from J, leaving 11 bases between. Germline values: CDR1 MNHEY, CDR2 SVGAGI. The CDR3 runs 13 residues. The CDR3 sequence: CASSFQGLETQYF. The CDR3 DNA follows: TGTGCCAGCAGTTTTCAGGGGTTGGAGACCCAGTACTTC.

The V gene is TRBV6-5, the J gene TRBJ2-1; 11 bases line up with TRBD1. Germline V CDR1 and CDR2: MNHEY, SVGAGI. The V and J ends lost 2 bases and 9 bases, in that order; junction bases with no gene match: 9. This CDR3 comprises 16 residues. The CDR3 region is CASSYIVGTGGGEQFF. The CDR3 region has the DNA TGTGCCAGCAGTTACATCGTAGGGACAGGGGGGGGTGAGCAGTTCTTC.

This chain uses TRBV9 with TRBJ1-2; D unresolved. Trimming pared 3 bases from V and 0 bases from J, leaving 6 bases between. Germline values: CDR1 SGDLS, CDR2 YYNGEE. The CDR3 is 13 amino acids. This chain's CDR3 is CASSEHTNYGYTF. CDR3 nucleotide sequence: TGTGCCAGCAGCGAACACACTAACTATGGCTACACCTTC.

The chain carries TRBV6-5 and TRBJ2-3; D not resolved. CDR1 is MNHEY and CDR2 is SVGAGI in the germline V gene. Trimming removed 0 bases at V and 2 bases at J, with 9 bases between. The CDR3 totals 15 residues. The CDR3 DNA reads as TGTGCCAGCAGTTACTCGCACAGCTCCACAGATACGCAGTATTTT. This translates into CASSYSHSSTDTQYF.

This clone occurred once. The J gene is TRBJ1-1, the V gene TRBV18, with no clear D. Trimming took 2 bases from V and 1 from J, leaving 11 bases between them. The CDR3 consists of 15 residues. Germline V gene lookup returns CDR1 KGHSH and CDR2 LQKENI. This CDR3 reads CASSPTTAPNTEAFF. The CDR3 nucleotides are TGTGCCAGCTCACCAACCACAGCGCCGAACACTGAAGCTTTCTTT. Complete variable domain (other parts from reference TRBV18 and TRBJ1-1): NAGVMQNPRHLVRRRGQEARLRCSPMKGHSHVYWYRQLPEEGLKFMVYLQKENIIDESGMPKERFSAEFPKEGPSILRIQQVVRGDSAAYFCASSPTTAPNTEAFFGQGTRLTVV.

The V call is TRBV5-4, the J call TRBJ2-1; 11 bases fit TRBD2. The CDR3 is 16 residues long. The trim removed 4 bases at V and 4 bases at J, leaving 7 bases unmatched. Germline loops: CDR1 SGHNT, CDR2 YYREEE (reference sequence). The CDR3 protein is CASSALGLADYNEQFF. The CDR3 nucleotides read TGTGCCAGCAGCGCGCTGGGACTAGCGGATTACAATGAGCAGTTCTTC.

The chain carries TRBV6-5 and TRBJ1-1; D call uncertain. The CDR3 extends over 14 amino acids. Germline CDR1 reads MNHEY; CDR2 reads SVGAGI. V lost 2 bases to trimming and J lost 0 bases, with 7 bases between them. The CDR3 loop reads CASSYAFMNTEAFF. In DNA, the CDR3 is TGTGCCAGCAGTTACGCTTTCATGAACACTGAAGCTTTCTTT.

The genes are TRBV27 and TRBJ2-7; TRBD1 matches at 10 bases. CDR1 and CDR2 (germline): MNHEY, SMNVEV (reference sequence). V shed 9 bases and J 3 bases; nucleotides not matched to a gene: 8. The CDR3 covers 14 residues. The chain's CDR3 is CASSRQGANYEQYF. The CDR3 DNA sequence: TGTGCCAGTTCTAGACAGGGGGCTAACTACGAGCAGTACTTC.

The rearrangement links TRBV6-8 to TRBJ1-5, with D possibly matching TRBD1 (5 bases). The germline V and J ends were trimmed by 6 bases and 4 bases, with 16 bases remaining between them. This CDR3 is 15 amino acids long. The germline gives CDR1 MNHGY, CDR2 SAAAGT. The CDR3 spells CASSPRGTENQPQHF. As DNA, the CDR3 is TGTGCCAGCAGCCCCCGTGGGACGGAGAATCAGCCCCAGCATTTT.

This rearrangement joins TRBV19 to TRBJ1-5; possibly TRBD1 for D (5 bases). CDR1 and CDR2 from the germline V gene are LNHDA and SQIVND (reference sequence). The V end lost 3 bases, the J end lost 3 bases, and 27 bases lay between the germline ends. CDR3 size: 20 residues. The chain's CDR3 is CASSIGRLSGRSRNNQPQHF. DNA for the CDR3: TGTGCCAGTAGTATCGGTAGGTTGTCAGGGAGGTCTCGAAACAATCAGCCCCAGCATTTT. The full variable domain, rest sourced from reference TRBV19 and TRBJ1-5, is DGGITQSPKYLFRKEGQNVTLSCEQNLNHDAMYWYRQDPGQGLRLIYYSQIVNDFQKGDIAEGYSVSREKKESFPLTVTSAQKNPTAFYLCASSIGRLSGRSRNNQPQHFGDGTRLSIL.

V and J are TRBV15 and TRBJ2-3, with D maybe TRBD2 (6 bases). Trimming took off 3 bases at V and 15 bases at J, with 22 bases between the two ends. The V gene's germline CDR1 is LNHNV and CDR2 YYDKDF (reference sequence). The CDR3 extends over 14 amino acids. The CDR3: CATSRRPPAAGIYF. The CDR3 DNA is TGTGCCACCAGCAGGCGGCCTCCGGCAGCGGGTATCTATTTT.

The chain has TRBV5-4 and TRBJ2-2, with D perhaps matching TRBD1 (6 bases). Trimming shortened V by 0 bases and J by 3 bases, and 9 bases separated the two germline ends. The CDR3 sequence is 15 residues long. Looked up from germline, CDR1 is SGHNT and CDR2 is YYREEE (reference sequence). CDR3 in amino acids: CASSLGGQYTGELFF. CDR3 nucleotides: TGTGCCAGCAGCTTGGGTGGACAGTACACCGGGGAGCTGTTTTTT.

The J gene is TRBJ2-1, the V gene TRBV4-2, with 7 bases that match TRBD2. Per germline, CDR1 LGHNA and CDR2 YNFKEQ. The CDR3 extends over 14 amino acids. Trimming cost V 2 bases and J 2 bases; bases outside gene matches: 0. The CDR3 DNA follows: TGTGCCAGCAGCCAAACTAGCGCCTACAATGAGCAGTTCTTC. This gives the protein CASSQTSAYNEQFF.

V gene TRBV6-1 combines with J gene TRBJ1-1, with D maybe TRBD1 (5 bases). This CDR3 spans 13 amino acids. The V gene lost 2 bases and the J gene lost 3 bases, with 7 bases spanning the gap. Germline-derived CDR1 and CDR2 are MNHNS and SASEGT. The CDR3 loop reads CASSESRDTEAFF. CDR3 in DNA: TGTGCCAGCAGTGAATCCAGGGACACTGAAGCTTTCTTT.

The V call is TRBV25-1, the J call TRBJ2-1; maybe TRBD2 (6 bases). The CDR3 sequence is 16 residues long. CDR1 is MGHDK, CDR2 SYGVNS, per germline. The ends were cut back, 9 bases at V and 3 bases at J, with 21 bases in the middle. The CDR3, as DNA: TGTGCCAGGGCCGACTCCGGGAGCGTACACTACAATGAGCAGTTCTTC. It yields the protein CARADSGSVHYNEQFF.

The chain is built from TRBV7-2 and TRBJ1-2; D gene ambiguous. Trimming stripped 4 bases from V and 5 bases from J, with 5 bases between. The CDR3 is 11 residues long. CDR1 SGHTA and CDR2 FQGNSA come from the germline V gene. The DNA for the CDR3 is TGTGCCAGCAGCTCATTGTATGGCTACACCTTC. Translation: CASSSLYGYTF.

The chain couples TRBV2 to TRBJ1-1; unclear D gene. V was clipped by 7 bases and J by 0 bases, with 9 bases between them. Germline lookup yields CDR1 SNHLY and CDR2 FYNNEI. CDR3 length equals 13 residues. DNA for the CDR3: TGTGCCAGCACCCGAGACCTGAACACTGAAGCTTTCTTT. Translation: CASTRDLNTEAFF. The whole variable domain, remainder taken from reference TRBV2 and TRBJ1-1, is EPEVTQTPSHQVTQMGQEVILRCVPISNHLYFYWYRQILGQKVEFLVSFYNNEISEKSEIFDDQFSVERPDGSNFTLKIRSTKLEDSAMYFCASTRDLNTEAFFGQGTRLTVV.

V is TRBV6-5 and J is TRBJ1-2; D is uncertain. V was trimmed by 4 bases and J by 8 bases, leaving 14 bases between them. The CDR3 is 13 residues long. Germline CDR1 reads MNHEY; CDR2 reads SVGAGI. The CDR3, as DNA: TGTGCCAGCAGTTCAGGACTTTATGTCGGCTACACCTTC. Its protein is CASSSGLYVGYTF.

The chain joins TRBV7-2 to TRBJ2-7, with D unclear. V lost 5 bases and J 4 bases, leaving 18 bases between the germline ends. This CDR3 region has 15 residues. Per the germline V gene, CDR1 is SGHTA and CDR2 is FQGNSA. The CDR3 sequence is CASSPTREVVYEQYF. Here the CDR3 DNA reads TGTGCCAGCAGCCCAACAAGGGAAGTCGTATACGAGCAGTACTTC. The full variable domain, rest sourced from reference TRBV7-2 and TRBJ2-7, is GAGVSQSPSNKVTEKGKDVELRCDPISGHTALYWYRQSLGQGLEFLIYFQGNSAPDKSGLPSDRFSAERTGGSVSTLTIQRTQQEDSAVYLCASSPTREVVYEQYFGPGTRLTVT.